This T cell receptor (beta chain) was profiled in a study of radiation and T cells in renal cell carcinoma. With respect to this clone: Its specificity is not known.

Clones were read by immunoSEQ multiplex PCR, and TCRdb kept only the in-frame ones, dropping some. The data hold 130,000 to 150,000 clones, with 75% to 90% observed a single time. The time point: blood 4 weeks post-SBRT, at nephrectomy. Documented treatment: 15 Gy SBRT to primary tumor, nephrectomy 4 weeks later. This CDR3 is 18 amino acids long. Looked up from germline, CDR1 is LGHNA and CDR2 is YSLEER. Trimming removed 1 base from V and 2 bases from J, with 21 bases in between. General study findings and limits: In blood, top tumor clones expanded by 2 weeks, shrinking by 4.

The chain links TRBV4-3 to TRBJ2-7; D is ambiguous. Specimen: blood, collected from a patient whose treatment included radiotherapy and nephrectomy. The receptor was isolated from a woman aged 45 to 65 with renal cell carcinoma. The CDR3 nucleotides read TGCGCCAGCAGCCAAGCCAAACGCCTTAGTAGGGCCCCCTACGAGCAGTACTTC. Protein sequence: CASSQAKRLSRAPYEQYF.